This T cell receptor beta chain was identified during a study of blood T cell repertoires in COVID-19. Looking at the study overall: The analysed material was cDNA or gDNA that came from T cells, B-cell-depleted T cells, or PBMCs.

Per the study methods: Quantification of nucleated cells was approximated via reference gene primer amplification. Sequencing was performed with immunoSEQ multiplex PCR; in TCRdb, only in-frame clones are kept and a portion is missing. That table supplies the V and J calls and clone size; D and trimming were determined from the DNA. Of a few hundred thousand clones listed, 70% to 90% are singletons. The CDR3 has 12 amino acids. V dropped 3 bases and J dropped 9 bases, with 12 bases sitting between them. Germline values: CDR1 SGHDT, CDR2 YYEEEE. Sequencing was done on a sample of peripheral blood. V is TRBV5-6 and J is TRBJ1-1, with TRBD1 as a possible D gene (5 bases). This TCR derives from a woman between 65 and 79 years old with acute or convalescent COVID-19. DNA for the CDR3: TGTGCCAGCAGCTGGGGCATGAACCAAGCTTTCTTT. Translation gives CASSWGMNQAFF.